This is a list of T cell receptor beta chains from one sample in a study of blood T cell repertoires in COVID-19. Here immunoSEQ multiplex PCR was the method, and the copy in TCRdb shows in-frame clones only, minus some. The repertoire holds approximately 220,000 clones, with 84% as singletons. Sequencing input: peripheral blood. The receptors here all came from a woman aged 30 to 39 who had recovered from COVID-19. CDR3s leave out the opening cysteine and the closing phenylalanine or tryptophan. Fields, in order: D gene, J gene, V gene, CDR3 protein. A D gene is named only where the DNA matches it firmly.

>TRBD2|TRBJ2-1|TRBV5-1
ASSPVPSGRSGEQF
>TRBD2|TRBJ2-4|TRBV5-4
ASSSAGGKNIQY
>.|TRBJ1-3|TRBV28
ASIPSATGRNTIY
>TRBD1|TRBJ1-5|TRBV5-1
ASSRGTGNQPQH
>TRBD2|TRBJ2-2|TRBV30
AWKPGLNTGELF
>TRBD2|TRBJ2-1|TRBV4-2
ASSPMVSGGNNEQF
>TRBD2|TRBJ2-3|TRBV5-1
ASSLNLADTDTQY
>.|TRBJ2-7|TRBV14
ASSQFRDISYEQY
>.|TRBJ1-3|TRBV6-5
ASSPGTIGGNTIY
>TRBD2|TRBJ2-3|TRBV7-2
ASSLGREISTDTQY
>TRBD2|TRBJ2-7|TRBV11-2
ASSSSTSVVSYEQY
>.|TRBJ1-1|TRBV9
ASSTRTGQFTEAF
>.|TRBJ1-1|TRBV3-1/TRBV3-2
ASSQGRGTEAF
>.|TRBJ2-7|TRBV6-6
ASSYGDPLGGQY
>.|TRBJ2-7|TRBV6-5
ASSLIAYPSYEQY
>TRBD1|TRBJ1-4|TRBV27
ASGADRVKLF
>.|TRBJ1-5|TRBV2
ASSERYRVVNQPQH
>.|TRBJ2-3|TRBV4-1
ASSLGDSADTQY
>TRBD2|TRBJ2-1|TRBV11-2
ASSPGTSPNEQF
>TRBD2|TRBJ2-7|TRBV27
ASSLFGLAGKYEQY
>TRBD1|TRBJ1-2|TRBV11-2
ASSARRQGPDGYT
>.|TRBJ2-7|TRBV3-1/TRBV3-2
ASSQDLTPGDEQY
>TRBD2|TRBJ2-7|TRBV6-4
ASRSSGRGNEQY
>.|TRBJ1-1|TRBV27
ASSQGGVSEAF
>.|TRBJ2-7|TRBV5-1
ASSLIPQGSYEQY
>.|TRBJ2-3|TRBV9
ASSVATGGRFTDTQY
>TRBD2|TRBJ2-2|TRBV30
ALLSGRVGTGELF
>TRBD1|TRBJ2-5|TRBV23-1
ASSHFLRDRVAETQY
>TRBD2|TRBJ2-7|TRBV27
ASSLTSGAYEQY
>.|TRBJ1-1|TRBV10-3
ATLGNTEAF
>TRBD2|TRBJ2-2|TRBV10-2
ASMVAGVPGELF
>TRBD1|TRBJ2-7|TRBV27
ASSDGTGLYEQY
>.|TRBJ2-2|TRBV24-1
ATSDQTRGHTGELF
>TRBD2|TRBJ2-1|TRBV7-8
ASSLAGRRTYNEQF
>.|TRBJ2-1|TRBV9
ASSVSGAGSYNEQF
>.|TRBJ2-1|TRBV2
ASSESPAYNEQF
>TRBD1|TRBJ2-2|TRBV2
ASRVTGGTGELF
>.|TRBJ2-7|TRBV5-4
ASSFTGYEQY
>TRBD1|TRBJ1-1|TRBV9
ASRQGMNTEAF
>.|TRBJ2-3|TRBV12-3/TRBV12-4
ASRLQGFDTQY
>TRBD1|TRBJ2-1|TRBV5-6
ASSLGGGAGNEQF
>.|TRBJ1-3|TRBV29-1
NFLFWGEAGNTIY
>TRBD2|TRBJ2-1|TRBV6-5
ASHSGTYNEQF
>TRBD1|TRBJ2-7|TRBV27
ATSHWGQGYEQY
>.|TRBJ2-3|TRBV30
AWSHEADTQY
>.|TRBJ2-4|TRBV5-5
ASMYQGMSSPY
>.|TRBJ2-3|TRBV18
ASSSSEVLSTDTQY
>.|TRBJ1-3|TRBV28
ASSLPGAGALAGNTIY
>TRBD2|TRBJ2-1|TRBV27
ASSRAGDMNEQF
>TRBD1|TRBJ1-2|TRBV9
ASSVISSGGYGYT
>TRBD1|TRBJ1-6|TRBV6-5
ASSYGGTGSSPLH
>TRBD1|TRBJ1-4|TRBV5-1
ASSYTGASTNEKLF
>TRBD2|TRBJ2-1|TRBV18
ASSPQRGINEQF
>.|TRBJ1-2|TRBV6-5
ASSKNGVYGYT
>TRBD1|TRBJ2-2|TRBV7-3
ASSQGQGTGELF